These 12 T cell receptor beta chains originate from one sample sequenced in a study of CD4 and CD8 cells across lung adenocarcinoma regions. Each CDR3 protein is one row after TCRdb ran MiXCR on the PCR reads. The sample records 15,000 or so distinct CDR3 sequences, approximately 40% being singletons. The sample was CD4+ T cells from the center of a lung tumor. These receptors all come from a male donor with lung adenocarcinoma. The CD4 and CD8 labels of this study may be unreliable.

By share, this clonotype ranks as medium-sized. The chain recombines TRBV6-5 with TRBJ2-1, with D uncertain. V gave up 4 bases and J gave up 4 bases, with 14 bases separating them. The CDR3 sequence is 15 residues long. Germline assignment: CDR1 MNHEY and CDR2 SVGAGI. In nucleotides, the CDR3 is TGTGCCAGCAGTTTGGCGCCCCCTGGATACAATGAGCAGTTCTTC. Protein sequence: CASSLAPPGYNEQFF.

V usage is TRBV6-5 and J usage is TRBJ2-5; 10 positions match TRBD1. Per germline, CDR1 MNHEY and CDR2 SVGAGI. This CDR3 region has 16 residues. The V and J ends lost 4 bases and 4 bases, in that order; junction bases with no gene match: 9. CDR3 loop: CASSSGTGVLGETQYF. The CDR3 nucleotides read TGTGCCAGCAGTTCCGGGACAGGGGTACTCGGAGAGACCCAGTACTTC.

This clonotype has only a few counts. The CDR3 DNA reads as TGTGCCAGCAGTTCCCCGACAGGGGTAGGCACCGGGGAGCTGTTTTTT. Translating it yields CASSSPTGVGTGELFF. The rearrangement uses TRBV6-5 and TRBJ2-2; 8 bases line up with TRBD1. V shed 4 bases, J shed 4 bases, and the junction held 8 bases outside the gene matches. Germline V gene sequence: CDR1 MNHEY, CDR2 SVGAGI. The CDR3 has 16 amino acids.

Notes on this clonotype: Germline and junction disagree at one end, which may indicate a read error. This sequence joins TRBV7-2 and TRBJ2-5; 8 bases are a match to TRBD2. CDR3 length equals 14 residues. Germline CDR1 SGHTA, CDR2 FQGNSA. CDR3 coding DNA: TGTGCGGGGAGCGGGGGACGAGTTGAAGAGACCCAGTACTTT. It translates to CAGSGGRVEETQYF.

The chain combines TRBV6-1 with TRBJ2-5, with D maybe TRBD2 (7 bases). The V and J ends lost 1 base and 1 base respectively, with 19 bases between them. The CDR3 is 18 amino acids. Germline V gene data show CDR1 as MNHNS and CDR2 as SASEGT. CDR3 bases: TGTGCCAGCAGTGAAGGGGGAGGGGGGGGCCGTGCCCAAGAGACCCAGTACTTC. Residues: CASSEGGGGGRAQETQYF.

This rearrangement joins TRBV5-1 to TRBJ2-2; 9 nucleotides align to TRBD2. V was pared by 5 bases and J by 1 base, with 3 bases of the junction left unmatched. Germline V gives CDR1 SGHRS, CDR2 YFSETQ. The length of the CDR3 is 15 residues. CDR3 region: CASRLTSGNTGELFF. Written as DNA, the CDR3 is TGCGCCAGCAGGTTGACTAGCGGGAACACCGGGGAGCTGTTTTTT.

The genes are TRBV6-5 and TRBJ2-3; TRBD2 aligns across 8 bases. Germline V gene lookup returns CDR1 MNHEY and CDR2 SVGAGI. The CDR3 loop spans 15 amino acids. V dropped 4 bases and J dropped 9; count of bases not matched to a gene: 12. Here the CDR3 DNA reads TGTGCCAGCAGTTGGAGTAGCGGGGCCAAAAACACGCAGTATTTT. Translation: CASSWSSGAKNTQYF.

The V and J genes are TRBV6-5 and TRBJ2-2; TRBD1 is a possible D gene (5 bases). V lost 2 bases and J lost 1, with 11 bases in between. CDR1 and CDR2 from the germline V gene are MNHEY and SVGAGI. The CDR3 is 16 amino acids. The CDR3 sequence is CASSYQQAGNTGELFF. The DNA for the CDR3 is TGTGCCAGCAGTTACCAACAGGCCGGGAACACCGGGGAGCTGTTTTTT.

This clonotype has just a few counts. V usage is TRBV15 and J usage is TRBJ2-1; 8 bases match TRBD1. V shed 3 bases and J 3 bases; nucleotides not matched to a gene: 10. The CDR3 sequence is 17 residues long. Germline-derived CDR1 and CDR2 are LNHNV and YYDKDF (reference sequence). The CDR3 bases are TGTGCCACCAGCAGGCGGGGACAGGTAGGGGGCTACAATGAGCAGTTCTTC. It yields the protein CATSRRGQVGGYNEQFF.

Many counts were recorded for this clonotype. The chain carries TRBV6-1 and TRBJ1-1; possibly TRBD1 for D (5 bases). V dropped 6 bases and J dropped 3 bases, with 14 bases sitting between them. From germline, CDR1 is MNHNS and CDR2 SASEGT. The CDR3 length is 14 residues. CDR3 sequence reads: CASSRPDSYTEAFF. CDR3 DNA sequence: TGTGCCAGCAGCCGCCCAGACAGCTACACTGAAGCTTTCTTT.

The chain joins TRBV10-1 to TRBJ2-1, with 11 bases that match TRBD2. Germline lookup yields CDR1 WNHNN and CDR2 SYGVQD (reference sequence). The V gene end was trimmed by 0 bases and the J gene end by 4 bases; junction bases not matched to a gene: 5. The CDR3 is made up of 17 amino acids. The DNA of the CDR3 is TGCGCCAGCAGTGAGTCCCGTACTAGCGGGAGTTACAATGAGCAGTTCTTC. As protein: CASSESRTSGSYNEQFF.

This sequence joins TRBV10-1 and TRBJ1-1; TRBD1 aligns across 8 bases. CDR1 WNHNN and CDR2 SYGVQD come from the germline V gene (reference sequence). V lost 3 bases and J lost 8; bases outside the gene matches: 5. The CDR3 contains 13 residues. In DNA form, the CDR3 reads TGCGCCAGCAGTGACCCGGACAGGGCCGAAGCTTTCTTT. Amino acid sequence: CASSDPDRAEAFF.